The T cell receptor beta chain under discussion was sequenced for a study of OX40 agonist ivuxolimab in advanced cancers. Study in general: A history of anti-PD-1, anti-PD-L1 or anti-CTLA-4 therapy was acceptable, and 30% to 45% had some.

Some clones are missing from TCRdb's copy, which holds only in-frame ones; the method was immunoSEQ multiplex PCR. The sample lists approximately 74,000 clones, about 85% seen once, with more than 0.5% in the top ten. General study results and limits: There was clonal expansion of CD4+ and CD8+ blood T cells by week 6 at 0.1 to 3.0 mg/kg.

This clone was recorded only once. As yet, its antigen is unknown. Trimming stripped 8 bases from V and 0 bases from J, with 11 bases between. The germline V gene encodes CDR1 SNHLY and CDR2 FYNNEI. This CDR3 region has 14 residues. Sequences were derived from CD4+ or CD8+ T cells sorted from blood, sampled in a trial of the OX40 agonist ivuxolimab. The sequence derives from an adult with an advanced solid tumor such as melanoma, head and neck, liver or kidney cancer. The gene calls are TRBV2 and TRBJ1-5, with D uncertain. CDR3 loop: CASSQANSNQPQHF. CDR3 sequence (DNA): TGTGCCAGCTCCCAGGCTAATAGCAATCAGCCCCAGCATTTT.